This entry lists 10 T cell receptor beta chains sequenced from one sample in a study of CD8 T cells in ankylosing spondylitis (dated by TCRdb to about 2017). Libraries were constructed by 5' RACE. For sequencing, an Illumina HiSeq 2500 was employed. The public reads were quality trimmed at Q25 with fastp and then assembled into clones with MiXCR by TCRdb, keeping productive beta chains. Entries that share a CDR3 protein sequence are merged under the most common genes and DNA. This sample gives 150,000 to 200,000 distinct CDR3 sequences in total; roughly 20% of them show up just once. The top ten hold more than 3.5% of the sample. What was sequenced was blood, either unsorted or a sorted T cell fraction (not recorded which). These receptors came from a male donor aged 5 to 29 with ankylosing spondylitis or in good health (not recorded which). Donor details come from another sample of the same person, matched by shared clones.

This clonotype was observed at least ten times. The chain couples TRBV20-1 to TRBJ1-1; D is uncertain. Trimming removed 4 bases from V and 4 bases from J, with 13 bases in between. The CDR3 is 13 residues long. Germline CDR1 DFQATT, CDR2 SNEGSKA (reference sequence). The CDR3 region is CSAIITEGTEAFF. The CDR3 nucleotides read TGCAGTGCTATTATTACAGAAGGCACTGAAGCTTTCTTT.

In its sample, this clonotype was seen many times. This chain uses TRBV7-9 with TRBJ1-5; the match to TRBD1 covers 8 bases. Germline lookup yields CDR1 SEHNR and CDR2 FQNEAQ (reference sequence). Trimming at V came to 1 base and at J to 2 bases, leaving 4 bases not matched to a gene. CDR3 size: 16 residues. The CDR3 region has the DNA TGTGCCAGCAGCTTAGGTCCGGGACAGGGCAATCAGCCCCAGCATTTT. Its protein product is CASSLGPGQGNQPQHF.

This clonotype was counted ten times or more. The CDR3 DNA reads as TGTGCCAGCAGCTTAGGAACAGTCTACGAGCAGTACTTC. It specifies CASSLGTVYEQYF. The V and J genes are TRBV11-1 and TRBJ2-7; D not certain. From germline, CDR1 is SGHAT and CDR2 FQDESV (reference sequence). The CDR3 contains 13 residues. Trimming stripped 1 base from V and 3 bases from J, with 7 bases between.

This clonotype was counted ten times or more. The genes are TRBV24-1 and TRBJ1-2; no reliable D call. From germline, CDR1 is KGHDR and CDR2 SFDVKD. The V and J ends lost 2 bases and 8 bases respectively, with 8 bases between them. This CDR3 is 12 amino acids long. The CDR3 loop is CATSDSKGGYTF. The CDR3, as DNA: TGTGCCACCAGTGATTCGAAAGGGGGCTACACCTTC.

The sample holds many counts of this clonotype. The CDR3 spells CASSRFGGTEAFF. Written as DNA, the CDR3 is TGCGCCAGCAGCCGTTTTGGGGGGACTGAAGCTTTCTTT. The rearrangement joins TRBV5-1 to TRBJ1-1; perhaps TRBD1 as D (5 bases). The CDR3 covers 13 residues. V lost 4 bases and J 5 bases, leaving 12 bases between the germline ends. Germline V gene sequence: CDR1 SGHRS, CDR2 YFSETQ.

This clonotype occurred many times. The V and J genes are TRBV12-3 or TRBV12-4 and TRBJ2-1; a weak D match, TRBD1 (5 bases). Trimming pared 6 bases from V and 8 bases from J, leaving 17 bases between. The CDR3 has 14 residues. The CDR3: CASRPDTGNHEQFF. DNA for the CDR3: TGTGCCAGCAGACCTGATACAGGTAATCATGAGCAGTTCTTC.

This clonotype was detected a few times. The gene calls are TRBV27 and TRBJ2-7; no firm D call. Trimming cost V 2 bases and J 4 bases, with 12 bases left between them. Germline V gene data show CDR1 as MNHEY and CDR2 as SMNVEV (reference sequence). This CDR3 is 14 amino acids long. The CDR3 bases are TGTGCCAGCAGTTTACGACTTGCGGTATACGAGCAGTACTTC. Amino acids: CASSLRLAVYEQYF.

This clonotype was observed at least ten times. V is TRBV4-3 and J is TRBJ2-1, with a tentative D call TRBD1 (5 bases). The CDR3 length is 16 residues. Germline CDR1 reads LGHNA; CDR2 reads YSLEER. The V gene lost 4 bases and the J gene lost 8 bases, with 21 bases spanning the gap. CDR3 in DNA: TGCGCCAGCAGCCCAGCACAAGACGACAGTCGAGATGAGCAGTTCTTC. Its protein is CASSPAQDDSRDEQFF.

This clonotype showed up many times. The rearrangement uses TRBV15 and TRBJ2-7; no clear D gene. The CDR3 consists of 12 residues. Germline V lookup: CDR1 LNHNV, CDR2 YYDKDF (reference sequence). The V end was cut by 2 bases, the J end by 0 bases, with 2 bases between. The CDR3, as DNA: TGTGCCACCAGCAGAAACTCCTACGAGCAGTACTTC. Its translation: CATSRNSYEQYF.

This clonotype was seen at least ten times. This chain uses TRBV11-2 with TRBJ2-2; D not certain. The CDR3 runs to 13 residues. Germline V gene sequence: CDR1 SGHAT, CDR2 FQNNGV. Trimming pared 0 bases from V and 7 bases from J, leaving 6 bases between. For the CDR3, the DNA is TGTGCCAGCAGCTTAGATACCTTCGGGGAGCTGTTTTTT. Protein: CASSLDTFGELFF. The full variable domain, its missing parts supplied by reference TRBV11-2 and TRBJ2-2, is EAGVAQSPRYKIIEKRQSVAFWCNPISGHATLYWYQQILGQGPKLLIQFQNNGVVDDSQLPKDRFSAERLKGVDSTLKIQPAKLEDSAVYLCASSLDTFGELFFGEGSRLTVL.